The rows below give T cell receptor beta chains drawn from one sample of a study of shared clonotypes between healthy human individuals. The method was immunoSEQ multiplex PCR; TCRdb's version includes in-frame clones alone and lacks a portion of them. This sample has 450,000 to 500,000 clones, with roughly 78% found just once. Sequencing was done on a sample of PBMCs. These receptor sequences come from a woman between 40 and 55 years old in good health. Some clones in this sample may be carry-over from other donors' samples. Each CDR3 is given with its conserved first and last residue. The D gene is left open where the match is weak. Some rows mark clone size as missing; the rest say once, few, many or name a class of expanded clone.

abundance | j_gene | d_gene | v_gene | CDR3aa | CDR3nt
once | TRBJ2-2 | TRBD2 | TRBV2 | CASRISGRGTGELFF | TGTGCCAGCCGAATTAGCGGGAGGGGAACCGGGGAGCTGTTTTTT
once | TRBJ2-5 | . | TRBV7-8 | CASSLFPGTGTRKETQYF | TGTGCCAGCAGCCTATTCCCCGGGACGGGGACACGGAAAGAGACCCAGTACTTC
few | TRBJ2-7 | TRBD2 | TRBV7-3 | CASSLGLAGGPYEQYF | TGTGCCAGCAGCTTAGGACTAGCGGGAGGGCCCTACGAGCAGTACTTC
. | TRBJ1-2 | TRBD1 | TRBV27 | CASSAPGTGDDGYTF | TGTGCCAGCAGTGCTCCCGGGACAGGGGATGATGGCTACACCTTC
. | TRBJ2-5 | . | TRBV7-2 | CASSLPATKETQYF | TGTGCCAGCAGCTTACCCGCGACCAAAGAGACCCAGTACTTC
. | TRBJ1-5 | . | TRBV28 | CASSWGAFSNQPQHF | TGTGCCAGCAGTTGGGGGGCTTTTAGCAATCAGCCCCAGCATTTT
. | TRBJ2-1 | . | TRBV29-1 | CSVGGSAYNEQFF | TGCAGCGTTGGGGGGTCTGCCTACAATGAGCAGTTCTTC
. | TRBJ1-1 | . | TRBV6-5 | CASSYSIFAQNTEAFF | TGTGCCAGCAGTTACTCGATCTTCGCCCAGAACACTGAAGCTTTCTTT
few | TRBJ2-3 | TRBD1 | TRBV6-6 | CATLDRGTADTQYF | TGTGCCACACTGGACAGGGGCACGGCAGATACGCAGTATTTT
. | TRBJ1-2 | . | TRBV10-1 | CASSPGPATRYGYTF | TGCGCCAGCAGCCCCGGGCCAGCAACCCGCTATGGCTACACCTTC
once | TRBJ2-5 | . | TRBV18 | CASSPPGHPYQETQYF | TGTGCCAGCTCACCACCGGGACACCCGTACCAAGAGACCCAGTACTTC
. | TRBJ2-6 | . | TRBV19 | CASSIGSGANVLTF | TGTGCCAGTAGTATAGGAAGCGGGGCCAACGTCCTGACTTTC